This TCR beta chain was retrieved from a study of T cells of healthy individuals (dated by TCRdb to the late 2010s). There are a few counts of this clonotype. Its antigen is unknown. Base qualities are not provided; no much larger clone lies one nucleotide away. The CDR3 sequence holds 13 residues, the cysteine and phenylalanine included. Just CDR3 DNA is preserved here, 39 bases in frame from base 1. Between the V and J ends, shortened by 5 bases and 7 bases respectively, the junction contains 15 bases. For CDR1 and CDR2, the germline V gene lists SGHTA and FQGNSA. The library was generated by 5' RACE. TCRdb names Illumina MiSeq as the instrument used. TCRdb reran the public reads through fastp at Q25 and MiXCR, keeping productive beta chains. Records with the same CDR3 protein are collapsed into one entry carrying the most frequent genes and DNA. The sample table shows tens of thousands of distinct CDR3 sequences, and approximately 15% are seen once. Roughly 15% of the sample is in the top ten clones.

Rearrangement joined TRBV7-2 to TRBJ2-7, and perhaps TRBD2 as D gene, on 5 matching bases. The origin of this receptor is a human donor in good health. The CDR3 region: CASSPGILEEQYF. The nucleotide sequence is TGTGCCAGCAGCCCGGGGATACTGGAAGAGCAGTACTTC.